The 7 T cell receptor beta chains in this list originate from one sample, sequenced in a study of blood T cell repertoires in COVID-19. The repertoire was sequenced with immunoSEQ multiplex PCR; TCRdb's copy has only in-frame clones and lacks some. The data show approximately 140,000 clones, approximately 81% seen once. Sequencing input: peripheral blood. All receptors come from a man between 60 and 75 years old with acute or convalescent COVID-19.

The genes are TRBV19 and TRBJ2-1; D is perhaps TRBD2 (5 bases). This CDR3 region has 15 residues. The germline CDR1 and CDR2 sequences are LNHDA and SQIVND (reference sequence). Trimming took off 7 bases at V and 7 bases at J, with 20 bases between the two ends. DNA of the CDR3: TGTGCCAGTATCGCAAGTCGGGGAATCGGGAATGAGCAGTTCTTC. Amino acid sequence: CASIASRGIGNEQFF. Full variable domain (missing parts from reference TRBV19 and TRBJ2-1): DGGITQSPKYLFRKEGQNVTLSCEQNLNHDAMYWYRQDPGQGLRLIYYSQIVNDFQKGDIAEGYSVSREKKESFPLTVTSAQKNPTAFYLCASIASRGIGNEQFFGPGTRLTVL.

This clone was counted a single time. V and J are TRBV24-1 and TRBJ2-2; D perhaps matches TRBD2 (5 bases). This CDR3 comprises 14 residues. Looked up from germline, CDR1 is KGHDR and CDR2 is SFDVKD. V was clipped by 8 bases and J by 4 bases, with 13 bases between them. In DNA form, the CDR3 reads TGTGCCACCAAAGCAGGTCGGGGCACCGGGGAGCTGTTTTTT. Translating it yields CATKAGRGTGELFF.

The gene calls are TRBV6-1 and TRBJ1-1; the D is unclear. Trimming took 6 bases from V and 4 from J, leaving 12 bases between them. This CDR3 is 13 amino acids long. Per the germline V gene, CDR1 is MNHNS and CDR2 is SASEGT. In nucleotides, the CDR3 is TGTGCCAGCAGACGGGGTCCGACCACTGAAGCTTTCTTT. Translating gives CASRRGPTTEAFF.

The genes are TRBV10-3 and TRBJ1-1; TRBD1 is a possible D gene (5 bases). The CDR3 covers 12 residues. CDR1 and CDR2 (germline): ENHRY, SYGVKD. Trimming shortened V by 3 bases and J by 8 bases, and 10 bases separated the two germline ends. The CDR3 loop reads CAISDSTAEAFF. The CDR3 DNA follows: TGTGCCATCAGTGATTCGACAGCAGAAGCTTTCTTT.

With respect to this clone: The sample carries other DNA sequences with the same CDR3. CDR3 loop: CASSESGAGTEAFF. Written as DNA, the CDR3 is TGCGCCAGCAGTGAGTCGGGGGCAGGCACTGAAGCTTTCTTT. The chain links TRBV10-1 to TRBJ1-1; a weak D match, TRBD1 (6 bases). The CDR3 contains 14 residues. Germline V gene lookup returns CDR1 WNHNN and CDR2 SYGVQD (reference sequence). V gave up 0 bases and J gave up 4 bases, with 9 bases separating them.

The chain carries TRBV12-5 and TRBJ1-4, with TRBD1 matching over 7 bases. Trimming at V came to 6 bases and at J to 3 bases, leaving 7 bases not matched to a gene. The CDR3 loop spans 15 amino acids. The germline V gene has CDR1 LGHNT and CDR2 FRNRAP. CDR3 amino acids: CASGTKGAANEKLFF. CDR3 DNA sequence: TGTGCTAGTGGCACCAAGGGGGCAGCTAATGAAAAACTGTTTTTT.

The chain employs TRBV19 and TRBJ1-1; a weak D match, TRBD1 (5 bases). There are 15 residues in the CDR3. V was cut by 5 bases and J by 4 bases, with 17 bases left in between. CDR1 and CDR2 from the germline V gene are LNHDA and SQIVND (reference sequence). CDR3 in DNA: TGTGCCAGTAGTTCTCAACCAGGGTGGGGCACTGAAGCTTTCTTT. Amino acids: CASSSQPGWGTEAFF.